The 27 T cell receptor beta chains below all came from one sample that was sequenced in a study of cytomegalovirus exposure and HLA in healthy donors. PCR involved 60 Vbeta and 13 Jbeta primers. TCRdb keeps only in-frame clones here, not all; method: immunoSEQ multiplex PCR. The data show roughly 38,000 clones, with approximately 76% seen just once and around 8.4% held by the top ten. Specimen: PBMCs. The receptors here all came from a woman in her twenties or thirties in good health and CMV-seropositive.

The V and J genes are TRBV14 and TRBJ2-3; 13 bases are a match to TRBD2. J lost 5 bases, V lost 4 bases, and 6 bases had no gene match. Germline loops: CDR1 SGHDN, CDR2 FVKESK. CDR3 length: 16 amino acids. The CDR3 DNA is TGTGCCAGCAGCCCCTGGACTAGCGGGAGAGGAGATACGCAGTATTTT. Its protein product is CASSPWTSGRGDTQYF.

The chain joins TRBV7-2 to TRBJ1-6; 9 nucleotides agree with TRBD1. V was clipped by 3 bases and J by 10 bases; unmatched bases: 7. Germline CDR1 SGHTA, CDR2 FQGNSA. This CDR3 comprises 15 residues. The CDR3 region is CASSLWTGDSSPLHF. Written as DNA, the CDR3 is TGTGCCAGCAGCTTGTGGACAGGGGACTCGTCACCCCTCCACTTT. Filled out from reference TRBV7-2 and TRBJ1-6, the complete variable domain reads GAGVSQSPSNKVTEKGKDVELRCDPISGHTALYWYRQSLGQGLEFLIYFQGNSAPDKSGLPSDRFSAERTGGSVSTLTIQRTQQEDSAVYLCASSLWTGDSSPLHFGNGTRLTVT.

In the case of this clone: One end of the junction varies from germline; a read error may be responsible. The chain carries TRBV7-9 and TRBJ2-1; D not resolved. In germline, CDR1 is SEHNR, CDR2 FQNEAQ (reference sequence). The CDR3 is 15 amino acids. CDR3 in DNA: TGTTCCAGCAGCTTTAGAGGTGTATCCTACAATGAGCAGTTCTTC. Encoded protein: CSSSFRGVSYNEQFF.

CDR3 in amino acids: CASSSPFGLDTGELFF. The CDR3 coding sequence is TGTGCCAGCAGTTCCCCCTTTGGGCTTGACACCGGGGAGCTGTTTTTT. The chain couples TRBV27 to TRBJ2-2, with no clear D. Germline lookup yields CDR1 MNHEY and CDR2 SMNVEV (reference sequence). V was cut by 4 bases and J by 3 bases, with 15 bases left in between. The CDR3 is made up of 16 amino acids.

This clone appeared once. The chain uses TRBV5-1 and TRBJ2-1; the D gene is possibly TRBD2 (7 bases). Germline V gene sequence: CDR1 SGHRS, CDR2 YFSETQ. Trimming left V 4 bases short and J 7 bases short, with 21 bases between. This CDR3 is 16 amino acids long. DNA of the CDR3: TGCGCCAGCAGCATGGGGGGGGGCTTAAATGGGAATGAGCAGTTCTTC. Its translation: CASSMGGGLNGNEQFF.

The rearrangement links TRBV6-4 to TRBJ2-6; 10 nucleotides align to TRBD1. V lost 2 bases and J lost 1; bases outside the gene matches: 5. Germline CDR1 MRHNA, CDR2 SNTAGT. The CDR3 spans 18 residues. The CDR3 DNA follows: TGTGCCAGCAGTGACACCGGACAGGGGGTGTCTGGGGCCAACGTCCTGACTTTC. Protein product: CASSDTGQGVSGANVLTF.

This chain joins TRBV5-4 and TRBJ2-2, with D possibly being TRBD1 (6 bases). V was shortened by 3 bases and J by 6 bases, with 15 bases between the two germline ends. The germline CDR1 and CDR2 sequences are SGHNT and YYREEE (reference sequence). There are 15 residues in the CDR3. The CDR3 sequence is CASSSTAGAAGELFF. The CDR3 DNA reads TGTGCCAGCAGCTCTACGGCAGGGGCCGCCGGGGAGCTGTTTTTT.

The chain recombines TRBV29-1 with TRBJ1-5; D is unresolved. The V gene lost 4 bases and the J gene lost 7 bases, with 11 bases spanning the gap. The CDR3 totals 12 residues. From germline, CDR1 is SQVTM and CDR2 ANQGSEA. CDR3 nucleotide sequence: TGCAGCGTTGCCGGGGAAGGACAGCCCCAGCATTTT. Amino acid sequence: CSVAGEGQPQHF. Complete variable domain (other parts from reference TRBV29-1 and TRBJ1-5): SAVISQKPSRDICQRGTSLTIQCQVDSQVTMMFWYRQQPGQSLTLIATANQGSEATYESGFVIDKFPISRPNLTFSTLTVSNMSPEDSSIYLCSVAGEGQPQHFGDGTRLSIL.

The chain combines TRBV5-4 with TRBJ1-2; 10 bases match TRBD1. The CDR3 runs 15 residues. Losses at the gene ends were 4 bases for V and 10 bases for J; bases not matched to a gene: 13. The germline V gene encodes CDR1 SGHNT and CDR2 YYREEE (reference sequence). The CDR3 reads CASSAGTGVAGDYTF. In DNA, the CDR3 is TGTGCCAGCAGCGCCGGGACAGGGGTAGCAGGAGACTACACCTTC.

The chain employs TRBV29-1 and TRBJ2-3; D not certain. The CDR3 consists of 12 residues. Germline assignment: CDR1 SQVTM and CDR2 ANQGSEA. V gave up 4 bases and J gave up 2 bases, with 7 bases separating them. CDR3 protein: CSVASATDTQYF. The CDR3 region has the DNA TGCAGCGTTGCGAGTGCCACAGATACGCAGTATTTT.

The table lists this clone with a few counts. This sequence joins TRBV5-1 and TRBJ2-1, with 7 bases fitting TRBD1. V dropped 3 bases and J dropped 5; count of bases not matched to a gene: 5. The CDR3 is 14 residues long. Looked up from germline, CDR1 is SGHRS and CDR2 is YFSETQ. DNA of the CDR3: TGCGCCAGCAGCTCGGGACAGTACCACAATGAGCAGTTCTTC. As protein: CASSSGQYHNEQFF.

The chain carries TRBV7-9 and TRBJ1-6; TRBD1 might be the D (5 bases). CDR3 length: 16 amino acids. Trimming pared 4 bases from V and 3 bases from J, leaving 13 bases between. The germline V gene has CDR1 SEHNR and CDR2 FQNEAQ (reference sequence). The CDR3, as DNA: TGTGCCAGCAGCTCCTCTACAGGTCGCTATAATTCACCCCTCCACTTT. Protein sequence: CASSSSTGRYNSPLHF.

The V gene is TRBV10-3, the J gene TRBJ2-5; a weak D match, TRBD1 (6 bases). The J call may be mistaken, given a closer DNA end match to TRBJ2-7. This CDR3 has 16 amino acids. The germline V gene has CDR1 ENHRY and CDR2 SYGVKD. The DNA for the CDR3 is TGTGCCATCAGTTCCTCCCTGGCAGGGGAAAACTACGAGCAGTACTTC. Its protein is CAISSSLAGENYEQYF.

The chain carries TRBV30 and TRBJ2-5; D may be TRBD1 (6 bases). The V and J ends lost 4 bases and 13 bases respectively, with 16 bases between them. CDR1 and CDR2 from the germline V gene are GTSNPN and SVGIG (reference sequence). CDR3 size: 11 residues. DNA for the CDR3: TGTGCCTGGAAAATGTTACAGGGCCCGTACTTC. Amino acids: CAWKMLQGPYF.

The J gene is TRBJ1-1, the V gene TRBV10-3, with TRBD1 as a possible D gene (5 bases). The germline gives CDR1 ENHRY, CDR2 SYGVKD. Trimming took off 5 bases at V and 5 bases at J, with 18 bases between the two ends. The CDR3 runs to 15 residues. For the CDR3, the DNA is TGTGCCATCAGTCACAAGGGTACAGGAGGGACTGAAGCTTTCTTT. Residues: CAISHKGTGGTEAFF.

This clone was recorded once. This chain links TRBV11-2 with TRBJ1-6; no reliable D call. This CDR3 has 16 amino acids. With 1 base removed from V and 10 bases from J, the gap between germline ends came to 17 bases. The germline gives CDR1 SGHAT, CDR2 FQNNGV. The DNA of the CDR3 is TGTGCCAGCAGCTTAGGCCTCGAAATAGGCAGGTCACCCCTCCACTTT. Translation gives CASSLGLEIGRSPLHF.

The sample holds a few counts of this clone. The rearrangement joins TRBV18 to TRBJ2-3; a possible D gene is TRBD1 (6 bases). The CDR3 has 13 residues. CDR1 is KGHSH and CDR2 is LQKENI in the germline V gene. The ends were cut back, 6 bases at V and 4 bases at J, with 11 bases in the middle. DNA for the CDR3: TGTGCCAGCTCTCAGGGGCGCGCAGATACGCAGTATTTT. This gives the protein CASSQGRADTQYF.

The V gene is TRBV9, the J gene TRBJ1-3; D gene unclear. This CDR3 region has 14 residues. The germline CDR1 and CDR2 sequences are SGDLS and YYNGEE. The V and J ends lost 3 bases and 2 bases respectively, with 9 bases between them. CDR3 DNA: TGTGCCAGCAGCGAAAGACAAGCTGGAAACACCATATATTTT. The encoded protein is CASSERQAGNTIYF.

The chain combines TRBV11-1 with TRBJ2-2, with 15 positions matching TRBD2. Germline CDR1 is SGHAT and CDR2 is FQDESV (reference sequence). J lost 5 bases, V lost 5 bases, and 3 bases had no gene match. CDR3 length: 16 amino acids. In DNA, the CDR3 is TGTGCCAGCAGCCCTGGACTAGCGGGAGGGACCGGGGAGCTGTTTTTT. It is translated as CASSPGLAGGTGELFF.

This rearrangement joins TRBV20-1 to TRBJ1-2; D not certain. The V gene lost 3 bases and the J gene lost 10 bases, with 9 bases spanning the gap. From germline, CDR1 is DFQATT and CDR2 SNEGSKA (reference sequence). This CDR3 comprises 10 residues. The CDR3, as DNA: TGCAGTGCTAGGGAGGGTGACTACACCTTC. Encoded protein: CSAREGDYTF.

V gene TRBV30 combines with J gene TRBJ2-3, with D possibly being TRBD2 (7 bases). The germline gives CDR1 GTSNPN, CDR2 SVGIG (reference sequence). V was cut by 3 bases and J by 5 bases, with 18 bases left in between. The CDR3 length is 15 residues. DNA of the CDR3: TGTGCCTGGAGCCTGAACGGGGGGCCAGGAGATACGCAGTATTTT. Translating gives CAWSLNGGPGDTQYF.

The chain recombines TRBV30 with TRBJ1-2, with D possibly TRBD1 on 5 matching bases. V was pared by 4 bases and J by 2 bases, with 11 bases between. Germline V gene sequence: CDR1 GTSNPN, CDR2 SVGIG (reference sequence). This CDR3 is 13 amino acids long. Written as DNA, the CDR3 is TGTGCCTGGACCTCGGACACAAACTATGGCTACACCTTC. It translates to CAWTSDTNYGYTF.

The chain combines TRBV27 with TRBJ2-1; tentatively, D is TRBD2 (5 bases). Germline values: CDR1 MNHEY, CDR2 SMNVEV (reference sequence). Trimming left V 6 bases short and J 7 bases short, with 13 bases between. The CDR3 runs to 13 residues. CDR3 coding DNA: TGTGCCAGCAGCTACGGGATACGGAATGAGCAGTTCTTC. Its translation: CASSYGIRNEQFF.

This clone has a handful of counts. The chain carries TRBV11-3 and TRBJ2-3; D not resolved. V was pared by 3 bases and J by 4 bases, with 8 bases between. Germline V lookup: CDR1 SGHNT, CDR2 YENEEA. CDR3 size: 13 residues. This chain's CDR3 is CASSFLEADTQYF. In DNA form, the CDR3 reads TGTGCCAGCAGCTTTTTAGAGGCAGATACGCAGTATTTT.

The chain joins TRBV6-5 to TRBJ2-3, with D possibly TRBD2 on 5 matching bases. Germline CDR1 MNHEY, CDR2 SVGAGI. This CDR3 is built from 15 residues. Trimming took 2 bases from V and 1 from J, leaving 10 bases between them. CDR3 residues: CASSYDGRGTDTQYF. CDR3 in DNA: TGTGCCAGCAGTTACGATGGGAGAGGCACAGATACGCAGTATTTT.

In DNA, the CDR3 is TGCGCCAGCAGCTGGGGACAGAGCTATGGCTACACCTTC. Translating it yields CASSWGQSYGYTF. The rearrangement uses TRBV5-1 and TRBJ1-2; TRBD1 matches 7 bases. Unmatched junction bases numbered 3, after V lost 3 bases and J lost 4 bases. Germline V lookup: CDR1 SGHRS, CDR2 YFSETQ. CDR3 length: 13 residues.

The chain recombines TRBV7-8 with TRBJ2-5; D might be TRBD2 (5 bases). The CDR3 has 13 residues. Trimming cost V 5 bases and J 7 bases, with 14 bases left between them. From germline, CDR1 is SGHVS and CDR2 FQNEAQ. CDR3 nucleotides: TGTGCCAGCAGCGAACCGGGGAGTGCGACCCAGTACTTC. This encodes CASSEPGSATQYF.